This T cell receptor beta chain was recovered during a study of T cell responses to AZD1222 COVID-19 vaccine. V lost 10 bases, J lost 3 bases, and 16 bases lay in between. Per germline, CDR1 SNHLY and CDR2 FYNNEI. The CDR3 covers 13 residues. TCRdb's copy holds only in-frame clones and misses some; the assay was immunoSEQ multiplex PCR. In the table there are approximately 130,000 clones, nearly 90% of which are singletons. Recipients boosted at about 4 weeks or about 12 weeks are pooled. The sequence came from an adult who received the AZD1222 COVID-19 vaccine. The source was peripheral blood, collected 28 days after the second AZD1222 dose. This chain uses TRBV2 with TRBJ2-7, with D perhaps TRBD1 (7 bases). The chain's CDR3 is CATRRDSVYEQYF. The CDR3 DNA reads TGTGCCACGCGGAGGGACAGCGTCTACGAGCAGTACTTC.